This TCR beta chain is from a study of OX40 agonist ivuxolimab in advanced cancers. Libraries were prepared by immunoSEQ multiplex PCR; TCRdb keeps only in-frame clonotypes and omits some of them. The top ten clones hold about 0.29% of a sample with 70,000 or so clones, roughly 92% of them seen once. This CDR3 has 12 amino acids. The germline CDR1 and CDR2 sequences are MDHEN and SYDVKM. Trimming shortened V by 9 bases and J by 5 bases, and 10 bases separated the two germline ends. The source is an adult with an advanced solid tumor such as melanoma, head and neck, liver or kidney cancer. The V and J genes are TRBV28 and TRBJ2-2; possibly TRBD1 for D (5 bases). Sequencing used CD4+ or CD8+ T cells sorted from blood, obtained in a trial of the OX40 agonist ivuxolimab. The CDR3 region is CASRGRTGELFF. DNA for the CDR3: TGTGCCAGTAGGGGCCGGACCGGGGAGCTGTTTTTT.